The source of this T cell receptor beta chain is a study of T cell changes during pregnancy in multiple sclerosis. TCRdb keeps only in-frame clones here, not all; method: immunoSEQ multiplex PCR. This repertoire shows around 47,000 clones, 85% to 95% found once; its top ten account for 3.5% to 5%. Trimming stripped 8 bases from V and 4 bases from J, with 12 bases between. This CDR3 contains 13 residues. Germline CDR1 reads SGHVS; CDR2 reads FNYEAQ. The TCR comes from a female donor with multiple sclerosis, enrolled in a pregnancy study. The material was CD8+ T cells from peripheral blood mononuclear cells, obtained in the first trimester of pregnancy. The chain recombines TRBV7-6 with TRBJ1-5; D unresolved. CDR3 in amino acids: CASQAGYNQPQHF. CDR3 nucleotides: TGTGCCAGCCAAGCGGGGTATAATCAGCCCCAGCATTTT.